This T cell receptor (beta chain) was captured by sequencing in a study of T cell responses to AZD1222 COVID-19 vaccine (dated by TCRdb to the early 2020s). Regarding the research as a whole: Because spike-specific TCR depth and breadth did not differ between the two schedules, AZD1222 recipients who got a second dose at roughly 4 weeks were pooled with those who got a second dose at roughly 12 weeks. TCR sequencing was performed for more than 230 trial participants, of whom roughly 200 were given two doses of AZD1222 and around 25 were given two doses of MenACWY control vaccine. Enrollment into the trials was organized by age into subgroups of 18-55, 56-69 and 70-plus years, and those subgroups contained approximately 160, 26 and 62 TCR-sequenced participants, respectively. Study-wide conclusions, independent of this receptor: A significant rise in spike-specific TCR breadth and depth was observed after two AZD1222 doses relative to day 0 and relative to MenACWY recipients. In the small 56-69-year group, the increase in depth fell short of significance, most likely because of low power. Reportedly, close to half of the unique spike-specific TCRs recognized epitopes lying outside the regions that are mutated in the B.1.351 and B.1.1.7 variants. Vaccine-associated CD4 TCRs spanned the whole spike protein, with dominant responses in regions 160-218 and 743-854. Because no day 14 peak-response samples were available, repertoires were characterized only after the peak T cell response. Conclusions about previously exposed vaccinees are limited because only six or seven AZD1222 recipients were SARS-CoV-2 seropositive at baseline. Participants were mostly white British and included more females than males, and it was suggested by the authors that clonal diversity may have been underestimated.

The CDR3 regions of human TCRbeta chains were analyzed by immunosequencing. In the original analysis: Repertoire TCRs were checked for matches against a reference library of SARS-CoV-2-specific TCRs that had been generated using the MIRA antigen-specificity platform. Breadth meant the fraction of unique TCRs that were SARS-CoV-2-associated, whereas depth meant the fraction of total T cells that were SARS-CoV-2-associated. Using the MIRA data, each spike-specific TCR was mapped to the spike region that the TCR reacts to and placed in a CD4 or CD8 class. Log10-transformed breadth and depth values were compared by one-way ANOVA with Sidak's multiple comparisons tests. TCRdb provides this immuneACCESS table in a form limited to in-frame rearrangements. Some clones are lacking; in checked studies, under half of them reflect an unresolved V gene, and why the rest are absent is not known. That table gives V, J and clone size, and the DNA gave D and trimming. This sample lists some 130,000 clones; 84% were detected once. Clones ranked in the top ten supply over 4% of the sample.

The time point tag for this specimen amounts to: baseline before first vaccination. The vaccinee samples were drawn from two UK trials, COV001 and COV002, one of which was a single-blind randomized controlled phase 2/3 trial testing AZD1222 (ChAdOx1 nCoV-19) in healthy adults. For TCRbeta chain sequencing, PBMC samples from trial participants were taken at day 0 and at day 28 after the second dose. A single count supports this clone. Its antigen is not yet known. No much larger clone exists at a distance of one base, and base qualities are not known. The V and J ends are trimmed by 8 bases and 4 bases, leaving 12 bases between them. Counted from cysteine to phenylalanine, this CDR3 has 13 amino acids. The sequence is cut down to CDR3 DNA, 39 bases in frame from base 1. Taken from the germline V gene (reference sequence), the CDR1 and CDR2 loops are MNHEY and SMNVEV.

The chain uses TRBV27 and TRBJ1-3; the D gene identity is not certain. The starting material was peripheral blood, obtained on day 0 of AZD1222 vaccination. This receptor was obtained from an adult in good health. The CDR3 here reads CASRAHLGNTIYF. The nucleotide sequence reads as follows: TGTGCCAGCCGGGCTCACTTGGGAAACACCATATATTTT.